Listed below are T cell receptor beta chains from one sample, sequenced in a study of CD8+CD57+ T cells in acquired aplastic anemia. Each CDR3 protein gets one entry after TCRdb re-called the reads with MiXCR. The repertoire includes about 98,000 distinct CDR3 sequences, around 70% of them detected once, and more than 55% sits in the top ten. The specimen sequenced was sorted CD4+, CD8+, or CD8+CD57+ T cells (not recorded which) from PBMCs. The receptors derive from a human donor with aplastic anemia. CDR3s include the opening cysteine and the closing phenylalanine or tryptophan. The order of the fields is J gene, V gene, D gene, CDR3 protein. D genes are given only for firm matches.

J gene: TRBJ1-1; V gene: TRBV5-5; D gene: -; CDR3 protein: CASSLGPNTGELDTEAFF
J gene: TRBJ2-2; V gene: TRBV2; D gene: TRBD1; CDR3 protein: CASSSGQVSPGELFF
J gene: TRBJ2-7; V gene: TRBV19; D gene: -; CDR3 protein: CASSDNPSSYEQYF
J gene: TRBJ1-4; V gene: TRBV20-1; D gene: -; CDR3 protein: CSANPLEKLFF
J gene: TRBJ2-7; V gene: TRBV19; D gene: -; CDR3 protein: CASSTGNEQYF
J gene: TRBJ2-2; V gene: TRBV6-5; D gene: -; CDR3 protein: CASSYIMGGWSGELFF
J gene: TRBJ2-7; V gene: TRBV7-3; D gene: TRBD1; CDR3 protein: CASSLTRGLSEQYF
J gene: TRBJ2-7; V gene: TRBV19; D gene: -; CDR3 protein: CASSIGGGAYEQYF
J gene: TRBJ1-5; V gene: TRBV12-3/TRBV12-4; D gene: -; CDR3 protein: CASRFGGVSNQPQHF
J gene: TRBJ2-1; V gene: TRBV15; D gene: -; CDR3 protein: CATSPSGSVHNEQFF
J gene: TRBJ2-1; V gene: TRBV5-5; D gene: -; CDR3 protein: CASALEAVQFF
J gene: TRBJ2-7; V gene: TRBV19; D gene: -; CDR3 protein: CASSQRQPYEQYF
J gene: TRBJ2-7; V gene: TRBV11-2; D gene: TRBD2; CDR3 protein: CASSLDSSGSSYSEQYF
J gene: TRBJ2-7; V gene: TRBV7-8; D gene: TRBD1; CDR3 protein: CASSLDRGSGEQYF
J gene: TRBJ1-5; V gene: TRBV20-1; D gene: TRBD1; CDR3 protein: CSARGQRQNQPQHF
J gene: TRBJ2-3; V gene: TRBV12-3/TRBV12-4; D gene: -; CDR3 protein: CASSLQGSTDTQYF
J gene: TRBJ1-2; V gene: TRBV20-1; D gene: -; CDR3 protein: CSARGAVGNYGYTF
J gene: TRBJ1-4; V gene: TRBV10-3; D gene: -; CDR3 protein: CATTPSRASTSEKLFF
J gene: TRBJ2-1; V gene: TRBV29-1; D gene: -; CDR3 protein: CSVEGRDVYNEQFF
J gene: TRBJ1-6; V gene: TRBV29-1; D gene: TRBD1; CDR3 protein: CSVGQGRDSPLHF
J gene: TRBJ2-3; V gene: TRBV29-1; D gene: TRBD1; CDR3 protein: CSGQTGGSNTQYF
J gene: TRBJ1-2; V gene: TRBV10-3; D gene: -; CDR3 protein: CAISGGDGYTF
J gene: TRBJ2-1; V gene: TRBV24-1; D gene: TRBD2; CDR3 protein: CATSGTGGSFGNEQFF
J gene: TRBJ1-2; V gene: TRBV5-1; D gene: -; CDR3 protein: CASSMRGYDYGYTF
J gene: TRBJ1-5; V gene: TRBV12-3/TRBV12-4; D gene: -; CDR3 protein: CASSLTGTYSNQPQHF
J gene: TRBJ2-1; V gene: TRBV20-1; D gene: TRBD2; CDR3 protein: CSARASGGFNEQFF
J gene: TRBJ2-7; V gene: TRBV25-1; D gene: TRBD2; CDR3 protein: CASPTGTSGSYEQYF
J gene: TRBJ1-2; V gene: TRBV19; D gene: -; CDR3 protein: CASSIGRGNGYTF
J gene: TRBJ2-7; V gene: TRBV29-1; D gene: TRBD2; CDR3 protein: CSGRTGGTGEQYF
J gene: TRBJ1-1; V gene: TRBV10-1; D gene: -; CDR3 protein: CASSESLQGWTEAFF
J gene: TRBJ2-7; V gene: TRBV2; D gene: TRBD2; CDR3 protein: CASSEAASGSYEQYF
J gene: TRBJ2-5; V gene: TRBV4-1; D gene: -; CDR3 protein: CASSRGGLRWAQYF
J gene: TRBJ1-1; V gene: TRBV10-3; D gene: TRBD1; CDR3 protein: CATETGVRTEAFF
J gene: TRBJ2-1; V gene: TRBV19; D gene: -; CDR3 protein: CASSKKRNEQFF
J gene: TRBJ2-7; V gene: TRBV29-1; D gene: -; CDR3 protein: CSVGLGRSGEQYF
J gene: TRBJ1-6; V gene: TRBV4-3; D gene: -; CDR3 protein: CASSQEATTGPYSPLHF
J gene: TRBJ2-1; V gene: TRBV20-1; D gene: -; CDR3 protein: CSASQYNEQFF
J gene: -; V gene: TRBV11-1; D gene: -; CDR3 protein: CASSLFGEGSYEQYF
J gene: TRBJ2-2; V gene: TRBV12-3/TRBV12-4; D gene: -; CDR3 protein: CASSFGRGPEDIGELFF
J gene: TRBJ1-5; V gene: TRBV7-3; D gene: -; CDR3 protein: CASSQSKGQPQHF
J gene: TRBJ2-7; V gene: TRBV7-9; D gene: -; CDR3 protein: CASTPLIEGEQYF
J gene: TRBJ2-7; V gene: TRBV2; D gene: -; CDR3 protein: CASSGRYEQYF
J gene: TRBJ2-5; V gene: TRBV12-3/TRBV12-4; D gene: -; CDR3 protein: CASSTRVETQYF
J gene: TRBJ2-3; V gene: TRBV12-3/TRBV12-4; D gene: TRBD2; CDR3 protein: CASRLGLAGGDTQYF
J gene: TRBJ2-1; V gene: TRBV15; D gene: TRBD1; CDR3 protein: CATSTGTGQWNEQFF
J gene: -; V gene: TRBV20-1; D gene: -; CDR3 protein: CSARDRRVNNEQFF
J gene: TRBJ2-2; V gene: TRBV25-1; D gene: -; CDR3 protein: CASSERSNTGELFF
J gene: TRBJ1-1; V gene: TRBV2; D gene: -; CDR3 protein: CASSDGGVNTEAFF
J gene: TRBJ1-1; V gene: TRBV25-1; D gene: -; CDR3 protein: CASSEYGGNTEAFF
J gene: TRBJ1-2; V gene: TRBV20-1; D gene: -; CDR3 protein: CSASEFTDGYTF
J gene: TRBJ2-3; V gene: TRBV29-1; D gene: TRBD2; CDR3 protein: CSVGLAGGSDTQYF
J gene: TRBJ2-7; V gene: TRBV20-1; D gene: -; CDR3 protein: CSAQTGLFPYEQYF